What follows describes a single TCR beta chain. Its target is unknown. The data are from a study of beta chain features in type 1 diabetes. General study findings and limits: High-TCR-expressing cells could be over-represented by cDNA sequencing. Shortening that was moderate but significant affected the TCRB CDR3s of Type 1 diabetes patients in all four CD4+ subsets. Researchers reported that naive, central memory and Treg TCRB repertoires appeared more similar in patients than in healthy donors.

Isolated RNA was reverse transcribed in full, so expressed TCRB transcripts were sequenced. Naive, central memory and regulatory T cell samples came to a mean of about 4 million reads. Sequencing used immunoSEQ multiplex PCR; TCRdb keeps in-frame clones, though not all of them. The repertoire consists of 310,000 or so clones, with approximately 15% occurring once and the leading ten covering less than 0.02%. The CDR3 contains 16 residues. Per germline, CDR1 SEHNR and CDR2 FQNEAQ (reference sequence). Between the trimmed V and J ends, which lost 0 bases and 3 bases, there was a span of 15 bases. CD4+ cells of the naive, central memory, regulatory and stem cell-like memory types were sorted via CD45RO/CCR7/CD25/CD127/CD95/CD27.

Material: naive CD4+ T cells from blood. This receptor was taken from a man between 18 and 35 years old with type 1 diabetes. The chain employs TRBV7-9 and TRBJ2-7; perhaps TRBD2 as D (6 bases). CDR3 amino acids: CASSLARAGFGYEQYF. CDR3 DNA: TGTGCCAGCAGCTTAGCGAGGGCGGGATTTGGCTACGAGCAGTACTTC.